This entry lists 19 T cell receptor beta chains sequenced from one sample in a study of Ad26.COV2.S vaccination and SARS-CoV-2 variants. As for treatment: roughly 19 received Ad26.COV2.S at low or high dose, single or two shots; several received placebo; per-sample allocation not given. After the first vaccine or placebo injection, samples were drawn on day 63. The assay was immunoSEQ multiplex PCR, and TCRdb's table has in-frame clones only and misses some. The repertoire holds about 350,000 clones, 65% to 90% seen once, with around a tenth in the top ten. Sequencing was performed on peripheral blood, taken in a trial of Ad26.COV2.S vaccine versus placebo. All receptors derive from a person between 18 and 65 years old who received the Ad26.COV2.S COVID-19 vaccine or a placebo.

This clone appeared once. The chain combines TRBV30 with TRBJ2-7; D uncertain. Trimming pared 0 bases from V and 1 base from J, leaving 7 bases between. Per germline, CDR1 GTSNPN and CDR2 SVGIG (reference sequence). CDR3 length equals 13 residues. CDR3 nucleotides: TGTGCCTGGAGTGTGGTGGGTTCCTACGAGCAGTACTTC. As protein: CAWSVVGSYEQYF. The full variable domain, rest sourced from reference TRBV30 and TRBJ2-7, is SQTIHQWPATLVQPVGSPLSLECTVEGTSNPNLYWYRQAAGRGLQLLFYSVGIGQISSEVPQNLSASRPQDRQFILSSKKLLLSDSGFYLCAWSVVGSYEQYFGPGTRLTVT.

The rearrangement links TRBV27 to TRBJ1-3, with D possibly matching TRBD1 (5 bases). V dropped 4 bases and J dropped 0 bases, with 13 bases sitting between them. Per the germline V gene, CDR1 is MNHEY and CDR2 is SMNVEV (reference sequence). The length of the CDR3 is 16 residues. CDR3 DNA: TGTGCCAGCAGTTCGGGGCGCACTATCTCTGGAAACACCATATATTTT. As protein: CASSSGRTISGNTIYF.

J is TRBJ2-1 and V is TRBV20-1; no clear D. Trimming took off 3 bases at V and 9 bases at J, with 9 bases between the two ends. CDR1 and CDR2 from the germline V gene are DFQATT and SNEGSKA (reference sequence). The CDR3 has 11 amino acids. This CDR3 is CSARDHPEQFF. The CDR3, as DNA: TGCAGTGCTAGGGACCATCCTGAGCAGTTCTTC.

The chain combines TRBV7-8 with TRBJ2-7; the D is unclear. Trimming took off 0 bases at V and 4 bases at J, with 16 bases between the two ends. Per germline, CDR1 SGHVS and CDR2 FQNEAQ. The CDR3 totals 16 residues. CDR3 bases: TGTGCCAGCAGCTTAGCCGGCACCCGACAACTTTACGAGCAGTACTTC. As protein: CASSLAGTRQLYEQYF.

To note about this clone: Other nucleotide sequences in the sample specify the same CDR3. The chain links TRBV18 to TRBJ1-2; D gene unclear. CDR1 and CDR2 from the germline V gene are KGHSH and LQKENI. Trimming cost V 2 bases and J 8 bases, with 6 bases left between them. CDR3 length equals 11 residues. CDR3 bases: TGTGCCAGCTCACCAGGGGAAGGCTACACCTTC. This codes for CASSPGEGYTF.

DNA for the CDR3: TGTGCCAGCAGTGTCGGGGATGGACAGCCCCAGCATTTT. The encoded protein is CASSVGDGQPQHF. The chain links TRBV2 to TRBJ1-5; no firm D call. The CDR3 contains 13 residues. Trimming took 4 bases from V and 7 from J, leaving 11 bases between them. CDR1 is SNHLY, CDR2 FYNNEI, per germline. The full variable domain, completed using reference TRBV2 and TRBJ1-5, is EPEVTQTPSHQVTQMGQEVILRCVPISNHLYFYWYRQILGQKVEFLVSFYNNEISEKSEIFDDQFSVERPDGSNFTLKIRSTKLEDSAMYFCASSVGDGQPQHFGDGTRLSIL.

The chain employs TRBV11-2 and TRBJ1-5, with 9 nucleotides matching TRBD1. The CDR3 is made up of 18 amino acids. Germline V gives CDR1 SGHAT, CDR2 FQNNGV. The junction had 8 bases not matched to a gene; V was cut back by 2 bases and J by 0 bases. CDR3 in DNA: TGTGCCAGCAGCTTACAGACAGGGGGTCCGTATAGCAATCAGCCCCAGCATTTT. It encodes CASSLQTGGPYSNQPQHF.

The V call is TRBV27, the J call TRBJ2-7; a possible D gene is TRBD2 (7 bases). Trimming shortened V by 6 bases and J by 4 bases, and 19 bases separated the two germline ends. There are 15 residues in the CDR3. Germline V CDR1 and CDR2: MNHEY, SMNVEV (reference sequence). CDR3 in amino acids: CASRTYGGLPYEQYF. CDR3 DNA sequence: TGTGCCAGCAGGACTTACGGGGGGCTCCCATACGAGCAGTACTTC.

The chain is built from TRBV7-8 and TRBJ2-7, with a possible D match to TRBD1 (6 bases). Germline CDR1 SGHVS, CDR2 FQNEAQ. V gave up 1 base and J gave up 3 bases, with 13 bases separating them. The CDR3 totals 15 residues. CDR3 sequence reads: CASSLGSGTFYEQYF. The CDR3 bases are TGTGCCAGCAGCTTAGGATCAGGGACATTCTACGAGCAGTACTTC. Supplemented by reference TRBV7-8 and TRBJ2-7, the full variable domain reads GAGVSQSPRYKVAKRGQDVALRCDPISGHVSLFWYQQALGQGPEFLTYFQNEAQLDKSGLPSDRFFAERPEGSVSTLKIQRTQQEDSAVYLCASSLGSGTFYEQYFGPGTRLTVT.

The V call is TRBV10-3, the J call TRBJ1-6; TRBD1 aligns across 7 bases. The V segment lost 6 bases and the J segment 0 bases; nucleotides outside the gene matches: 5. The V gene's germline CDR1 is ENHRY and CDR2 SYGVKD. The CDR3 sequence is 16 residues long. The CDR3 region is CAIRPQGSSYNSPLHF. The DNA of the CDR3 is TGTGCCATCAGGCCACAGGGGTCCTCCTATAATTCACCCCTCCACTTT.

The chain is built from TRBV7-2 and TRBJ1-4; D is unresolved. Per germline, CDR1 SGHTA and CDR2 FQGNSA. The ends were cut back, 3 bases at V and 5 bases at J, with 7 bases in the middle. The CDR3 has 13 residues. For the CDR3, the DNA is TGTGCCAGCAGCTTTCAGGCGAATGAAAAACTGTTTTTT. Translated: CASSFQANEKLFF.

CDR3 in amino acids: CASSGGGSTEAFF. CDR3 in DNA: TGTGCCAGCAGTGGGGGGGGGAGCACTGAAGCTTTCTTT. The rearrangement uses TRBV2 and TRBJ1-1; D might be TRBD1 (5 bases). The CDR3 sequence is 13 residues long. Trimming removed 4 bases from V and 4 bases from J, with 10 bases in between. The germline V gene encodes CDR1 SNHLY and CDR2 FYNNEI. The full variable domain, completed using reference TRBV2 and TRBJ1-1, is EPEVTQTPSHQVTQMGQEVILRCVPISNHLYFYWYRQILGQKVEFLVSFYNNEISEKSEIFDDQFSVERPDGSNFTLKIRSTKLEDSAMYFCASSGGGSTEAFFGQGTRLTVV.

The chain links TRBV5-1 to TRBJ2-2, with TRBD1 identical over 10 bases. Looked up from germline, CDR1 is SGHRS and CDR2 is YFSETQ. The V gene end was trimmed by 0 bases and the J gene end by 6 bases; junction bases not matched to a gene: 8. This CDR3 contains 17 residues. CDR3 in DNA: TGCGCCAGCAGCTTGGTGGCCGGGACAGGGGTGGCCGGGGAGCTGTTTTTT. It yields the protein CASSLVAGTGVAGELFF.

The chain employs TRBV2 and TRBJ1-5; 11 bases are a match to TRBD1. Germline values: CDR1 SNHLY, CDR2 FYNNEI. The J segment lost 6 bases and the V segment lost 5 bases, leaving 15 bases of the junction unmatched. The CDR3 consists of 18 residues. CDR3 loop: CASSHWTGGPIAGQPQHF. CDR3 in DNA: TGTGCCAGCAGTCATTGGACAGGGGGCCCTATAGCGGGTCAGCCCCAGCATTTT.

This sequence joins TRBV29-1 and TRBJ2-4, with D perhaps assigned TRBD1 or TRBD2 (5 bases each). With 5 bases removed from V and 1 base from J, the gap between germline ends came to 12 bases. CDR3 length equals 14 residues. The germline V gene encodes CDR1 SQVTM and CDR2 ANQGSEA. The CDR3 sequence: CSVRDVEAKNIQYF. The CDR3 nucleotides read TGCAGCGTTCGGGACGTAGAGGCCAAAAACATTCAGTACTTC. The variable domain in full, with the rest retrieved from reference TRBV29-1 and TRBJ2-4, is SAVISQKPSRDICQRGTSLTIQCQVDSQVTMMFWYRQQPGQSLTLIATANQGSEATYESGFVIDKFPISRPNLTFSTLTVSNMSPEDSSIYLCSVRDVEAKNIQYFGAGTRLSVL.

V usage is TRBV7-2 and J usage is TRBJ2-3, with D perhaps TRBD2 (7 bases). The CDR3 has 15 residues. The germline CDR1 and CDR2 sequences are SGHTA and FQGNSA. V lost 2 bases and J 5 bases, leaving 14 bases between the germline ends. The chain's CDR3 is CASSLQGGAGDTQYF. The CDR3 DNA reads TGTGCCAGCAGCTTACAAGGGGGGGCTGGAGATACGCAGTATTTT. Complete variable domain (other parts from reference TRBV7-2 and TRBJ2-3): GAGVSQSPSNKVTEKGKDVELRCDPISGHTALYWYRQSLGQGLEFLIYFQGNSAPDKSGLPSDRFSAERTGGSVSTLTIQRTQQEDSAVYLCASSLQGGAGDTQYFGPGTRLTVL.

This chain uses TRBV7-8 with TRBJ1-1, with 9 bases fitting TRBD1. CDR1 SGHVS and CDR2 FQNEAQ come from the germline V gene. The CDR3 length is 16 residues. V lost 5 bases to trimming and J lost 5 bases; unmatched junction nucleotides: 12. The CDR3 DNA follows: TGTGCCAGCAGCCATAGCCGGTTACAGGGGGCGACTGAAGCTTTCTTT. Protein: CASSHSRLQGATEAFF.

This chain links TRBV11-1 with TRBJ1-1; D unresolved. The V end lost 3 bases, the J end lost 5 bases, and 7 bases lay between the germline ends. Germline assignment: CDR1 SGHAT and CDR2 FQDESV (reference sequence). This CDR3 region has 12 residues. The CDR3 DNA is TGTGCCAGCAGCTTGTGGGGAACTGAAGCTTTCTTT. It is translated as CASSLWGTEAFF. Supplemented by reference TRBV11-1 and TRBJ1-1, the full variable domain reads EAEVAQSPRYKITEKSQAVAFWCDPISGHATLYWYRQILGQGPELLVQFQDESVVDDSQLPKDRFSAERLKGVDSTLKIQPAELGDSAMYLCASSLWGTEAFFGQGTRLTVV.

This chain joins TRBV6-5 and TRBJ2-7; D is unclear. Germline CDR1 reads MNHEY; CDR2 reads SVGAGI. The V end was cut by 6 bases, the J end by 3 bases, with 18 bases between. This CDR3 is 15 amino acids long. The CDR3 reads CASREADGRNYEQYF. The DNA of the CDR3 is TGTGCCAGCAGAGAGGCGGACGGTCGGAACTACGAGCAGTACTTC.